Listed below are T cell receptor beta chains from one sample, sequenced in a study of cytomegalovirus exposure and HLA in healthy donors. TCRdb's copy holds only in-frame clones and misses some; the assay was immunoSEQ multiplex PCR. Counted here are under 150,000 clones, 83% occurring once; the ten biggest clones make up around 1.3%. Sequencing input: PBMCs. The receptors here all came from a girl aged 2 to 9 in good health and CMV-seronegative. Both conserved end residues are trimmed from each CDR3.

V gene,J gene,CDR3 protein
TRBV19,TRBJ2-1,ASSLIAGFSYNEQF
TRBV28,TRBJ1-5,ASSENRGNQPQH
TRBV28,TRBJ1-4,ASSFYGENNEKLF
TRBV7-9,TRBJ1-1,ASSGWDRVNTEAF
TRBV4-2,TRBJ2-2,ASSLLGRGAPSGELF
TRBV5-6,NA,ASSLGWGDGYEQY
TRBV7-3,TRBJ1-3,ASSLTGGSGNTIY
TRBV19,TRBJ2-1,ASSTGTGEANEQF
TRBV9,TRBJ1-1,ASSTHIGENTEAF
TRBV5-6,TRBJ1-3,ASSLVTGGSGNTIY
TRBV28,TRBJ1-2,ASSFPPTGVYGYT
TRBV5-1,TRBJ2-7,ASSFLAGEQY
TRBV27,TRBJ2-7,ASSLSRPTSSYEQY
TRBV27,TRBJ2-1,ASHGWNEQF
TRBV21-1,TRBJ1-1,ASSSRTGDYTEAF
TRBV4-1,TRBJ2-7,ASSQPDRVLYEQY
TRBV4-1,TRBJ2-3,ASSQDRLTGGLRTDTQY
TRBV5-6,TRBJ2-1,ASSSSRGNEQF
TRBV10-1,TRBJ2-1,ASRVTSPLEVNEQF
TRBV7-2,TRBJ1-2,ASSLDAEGARGYT
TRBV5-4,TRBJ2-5,ASSYPGTGFETQY
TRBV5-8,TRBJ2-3,ASSFRFSDTDTQY
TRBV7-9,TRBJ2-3,ASSLRGSGTDTQY
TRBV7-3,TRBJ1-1,ASAPDRNTEAF
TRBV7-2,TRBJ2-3,ASSLALQRGVGTQY
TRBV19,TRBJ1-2,ASSRSETNYGYT
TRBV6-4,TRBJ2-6,ASSPRGSGANVLT
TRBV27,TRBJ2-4,ASSLLGQDYETGQNIQY